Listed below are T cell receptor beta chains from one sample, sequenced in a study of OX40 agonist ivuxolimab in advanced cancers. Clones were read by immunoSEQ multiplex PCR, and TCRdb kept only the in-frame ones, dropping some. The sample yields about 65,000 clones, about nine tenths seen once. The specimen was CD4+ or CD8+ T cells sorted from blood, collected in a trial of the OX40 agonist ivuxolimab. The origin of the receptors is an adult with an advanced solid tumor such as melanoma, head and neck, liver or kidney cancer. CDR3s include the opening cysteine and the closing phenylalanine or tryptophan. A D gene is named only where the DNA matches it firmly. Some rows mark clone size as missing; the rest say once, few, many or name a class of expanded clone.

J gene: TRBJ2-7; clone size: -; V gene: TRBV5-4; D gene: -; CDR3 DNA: TGTGCCAGCAGCAACGACTACGAGCAGTACTTC; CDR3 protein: CASSNDYEQYF
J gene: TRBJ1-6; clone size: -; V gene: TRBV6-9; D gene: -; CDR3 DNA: TGTGCCAGCAGTTACACAGGGTATTCACCCCTCCACTTT; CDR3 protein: CASSYTGYSPLHF
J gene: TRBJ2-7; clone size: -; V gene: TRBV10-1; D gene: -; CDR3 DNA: TGCGCCAGCAGTGAGTCACAGGGAGCCTACGAGCAGTACTTC; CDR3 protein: CASSESQGAYEQYF
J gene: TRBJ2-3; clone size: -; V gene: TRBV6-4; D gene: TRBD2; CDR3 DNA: TGTGCCAGCAGTCACTCTTGGCGGGGGAGCACAGATACGCAGTATTTT; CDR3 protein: CASSHSWRGSTDTQYF
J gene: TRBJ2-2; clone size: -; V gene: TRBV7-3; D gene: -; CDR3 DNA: TGTGCCAGCAGCCGAGCAGTCCGGGGGCCGACCGGGGAGCTGTTTTTT; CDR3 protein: CASSRAVRGPTGELFF
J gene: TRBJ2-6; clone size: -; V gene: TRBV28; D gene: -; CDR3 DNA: TGTGCCAGCAGTTTTGTAGGGATCGCTGGGGCCAACGTCCTGACTTTC; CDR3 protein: CASSFVGIAGANVLTF
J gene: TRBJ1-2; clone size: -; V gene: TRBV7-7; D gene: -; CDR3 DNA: TGTGCTATCGGAGGGGGTAACGGCTACACCTTC; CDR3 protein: CAIGGGNGYTF
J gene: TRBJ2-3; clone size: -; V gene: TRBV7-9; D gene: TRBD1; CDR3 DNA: TGTGCCAGCAGCCGGGACAGGGGGCACACAGATACGCAGTATTTT; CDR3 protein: CASSRDRGHTDTQYF
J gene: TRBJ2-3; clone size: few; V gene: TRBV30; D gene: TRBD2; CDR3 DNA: TGTGCGGTGGAGGTTGGTAGCGGGGGAGGAGGAACGCAGTATTTT; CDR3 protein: CAVEVGSGGGGTQYF
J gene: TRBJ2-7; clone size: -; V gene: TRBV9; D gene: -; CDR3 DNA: TGTGCCAGCAGCGCACAGGGAAGGGCCTACGAGCAGTACTTC; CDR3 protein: CASSAQGRAYEQYF
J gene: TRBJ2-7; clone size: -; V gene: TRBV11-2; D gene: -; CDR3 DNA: TGTGCCAGCAGCTTTGGGGCAGGAAGCTACGAGCAGTACTTC; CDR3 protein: CASSFGAGSYEQYF
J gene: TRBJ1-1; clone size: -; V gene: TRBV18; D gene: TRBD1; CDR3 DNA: TGTGCCAGCTCACCAGGACAGGGGAACACTGAAGCTTTCTTT; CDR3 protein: CASSPGQGNTEAFF
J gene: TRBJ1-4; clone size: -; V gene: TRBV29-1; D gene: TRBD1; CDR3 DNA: TGCAGCGTTTCCGGGACAGGGGGAGGTGAAAAACTGTTTTTT; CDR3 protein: CSVSGTGGGEKLFF
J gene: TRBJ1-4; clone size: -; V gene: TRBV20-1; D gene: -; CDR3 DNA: TGCAGTGCTAGAGATGAAAAACTGTTTTTT; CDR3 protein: CSARDEKLFF
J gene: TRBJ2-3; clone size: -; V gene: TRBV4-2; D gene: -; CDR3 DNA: TGTGCCAGCAGCCAAGGAAGCGGTTGGATGGATACGCAGTATTTT; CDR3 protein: CASSQGSGWMDTQYF
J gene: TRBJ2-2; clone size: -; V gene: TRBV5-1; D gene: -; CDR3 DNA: TGCGCCAGCAGCCCTGGAGGGGGGACAGCGAACACCGGGGAGCTGTTTTTT; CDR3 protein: CASSPGGGTANTGELFF
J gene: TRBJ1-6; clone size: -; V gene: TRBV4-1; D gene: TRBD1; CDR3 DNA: TGCGCCAGCAGCCAAGGGACAGGGATATATAATTCACCCCTCCACTTT; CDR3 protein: CASSQGTGIYNSPLHF
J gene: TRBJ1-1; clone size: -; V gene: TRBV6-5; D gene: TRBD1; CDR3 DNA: TGTGCCAGCAGTTACTCCGACAGGGGGTCCACTGAAGCTTTCTTT; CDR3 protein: CASSYSDRGSTEAFF
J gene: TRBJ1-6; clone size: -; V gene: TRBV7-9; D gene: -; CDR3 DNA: TGTGCCAGCAGCTTAGATTCACCCCTCCACTTT; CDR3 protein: CASSLDSPLHF
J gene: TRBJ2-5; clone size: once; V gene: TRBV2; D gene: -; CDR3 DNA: TGTGCCAGCAGTGAGGGGTTCGGGACCCAGTACTTC; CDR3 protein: CASSEGFGTQYF
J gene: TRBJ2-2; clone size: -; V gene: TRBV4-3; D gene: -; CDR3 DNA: TGCGCCAGCAGCCGCGCCGGTGACGCCGGGGAGCTGTTTTTT; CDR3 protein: CASSRAGDAGELFF
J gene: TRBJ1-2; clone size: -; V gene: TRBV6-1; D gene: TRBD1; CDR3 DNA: TGTGCCAGCAGTAAGGGACAGGGGGCCGGCTATGGCTACACCTTC; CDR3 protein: CASSKGQGAGYGYTF
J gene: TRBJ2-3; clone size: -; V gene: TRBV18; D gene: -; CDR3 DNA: TGTGCCAGCTCGACCACAGATACGCAGTATTTT; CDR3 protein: CASSTTDTQYF
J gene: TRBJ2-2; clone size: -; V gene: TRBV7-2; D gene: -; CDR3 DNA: TGTGCCAGCAGCCAAAGGGTTACCGGGGAGCTGTTTTTT; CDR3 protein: CASSQRVTGELFF
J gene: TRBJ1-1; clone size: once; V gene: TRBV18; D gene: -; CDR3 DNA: TGTGCCAGCTCACCACAGGCCAGGGCGAACACTGAAGCTTTCTTT; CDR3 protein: CASSPQARANTEAFF
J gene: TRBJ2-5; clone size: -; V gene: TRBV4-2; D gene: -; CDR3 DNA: TGTGCCAGCAGCCCCGTAGTGGGGACAGAGACCCAGTACTTC; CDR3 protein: CASSPVVGTETQYF
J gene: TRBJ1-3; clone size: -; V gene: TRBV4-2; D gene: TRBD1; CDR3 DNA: TGTGCCAGCAGCCAAGAGCGGACAGGGGGACGAGACACCATATATTTT; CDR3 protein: CASSQERTGGRDTIYF
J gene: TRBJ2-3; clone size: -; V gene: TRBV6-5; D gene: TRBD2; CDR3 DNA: TGTGCCAGCAGTCAGGGACTAGTGCGCGACACGCAGTATTTT; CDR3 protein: CASSQGLVRDTQYF
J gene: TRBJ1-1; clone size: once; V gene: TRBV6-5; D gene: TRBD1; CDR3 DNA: TGTGCCAGTGAGGACAGGGTCAACACTGAAGCTTTCTTT; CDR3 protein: CASEDRVNTEAFF
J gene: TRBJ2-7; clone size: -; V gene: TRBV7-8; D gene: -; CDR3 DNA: TGTGCCAGCAGCTCATTTGGCACCTACTCCTACGAGCAGTACTTC; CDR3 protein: CASSSFGTYSYEQYF
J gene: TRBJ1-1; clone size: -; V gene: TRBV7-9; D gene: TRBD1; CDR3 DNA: TGTGCCAGCACTCGGACAGGGGTGAACACTGAAGCTTTCTTT; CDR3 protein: CASTRTGVNTEAFF